A selection of T cell receptor beta chains follows, all from one sample in a study of T cells in Graves' hyperthyroidism and ophthalmopathy. Via MiXCR, TCRdb re-called the multiplex PCR reads, giving one row per CDR3 protein. The repertoire includes around 600,000 distinct CDR3 sequences, roughly 15% of them detected once, and around 13% sits in the top ten. The sequenced material came from blood. Receptors were obtained from a woman aged 50 to 65 with Graves' ophthalmopathy. CDR3s include the opening cysteine and the closing phenylalanine or tryptophan.

TRBJ2-1 | TRBV27 | CASSSQGATADEQFF
TRBJ2-1 | TRBV20-1 | CSARESSGSRGRVNEQFF
TRBJ2-2 | TRBV7-2 | CASSLWRERTGELFF
TRBJ2-1 | TRBV7-3 | CASSQGLALYNEQFF
TRBJ2-3 | TRBV27 | CASSFGVAPDTQYF
TRBJ2-2 | TRBV9 | CASSVLDWRENTGELFF
TRBJ1-5 | TRBV27 | CASSLVQGINQPQHF
TRBJ2-6 | TRBV7-2 | CASSLQSGANVLTF
TRBJ2-2 | TRBV20-1 | CSARLGNTGELFF
TRBJ2-2 | TRBV7-3 | CASSHPGTSRTGELFF
TRBJ2-3 | TRBV3-1 | CASSHRSSQPRYTQYF
TRBJ2-7 | TRBV5-1 | CASSATSGSAVFGYEQYF
TRBJ2-4 | TRBV9 | CASSDTPGELAKNIQYF
TRBJ2-6 | TRBV18 | CASSQATGANVLTF
TRBJ2-7 | TRBV10-3 | CAISEGQAAGDEQYF
TRBJ2-1 | TRBV7-8 | CASSLYEGIYNEQFF
TRBJ2-1 | TRBV30 | CAWSYRVYNEQFF
TRBJ1-2 | TRBV11-1 | CASSLGTGLSYTF
TRBJ2-5 | TRBV12-3/TRBV12-4 | CASSLLGLADQETQYF
TRBJ1-5 | TRBV18 | CASSPSTGNSNQPQHF
TRBJ2-1 | TRBV20-1 | CSAPPTGTRIYNEQFF
TRBJ2-2 | TRBV13 | CASSLRFEPSENTGELFF
TRBJ2-3 | TRBV27 | CASSKYRGSTDTQYF
TRBJ1-5 | TRBV25-1 | CASSESPDSNQPQHF
TRBJ2-7 | TRBV7-9 | CASSLGVAGAVQYF
TRBJ2-2 | TRBV6-2/TRBV6-3 | CASSYPPGQVTGELFF
TRBJ2-7 | TRBV2 | CASRPGTYLDEQYF
TRBJ2-3 | TRBV3-1 | CASSYTSGSPTDTQYF
TRBJ2-7 | TRBV5-1 | CASSPYGLAENYEQYF
TRBJ1-1 | TRBV27 | CASSLSGWTEAFF